The clone carrying this TCR beta chain was observed at least ten times. Its antigen is not identified. This CDR3 contains 14 residues. CDR1 is SNHLY and CDR2 is FYNNEI in the germline V gene. With V trimmed by 2 bases and J by 7 bases, 4 bases remained unmatched. Hyperthyroidism, newly diagnosed and lasting under 2 months, affected patients aged 18 to 65. Using RNA transcripts as the source, TCR beta CDR3 regions were amplified. First-round RT-PCR with HTBI primers amplified the TCR CDR3 region. One entry per CDR3 protein results from TCRdb running MiXCR on the multiplex PCR reads. The sample lists about 580,000 distinct CDR3 sequences; about 14% were seen once. The entry originates in a study of T cells in Graves' hyperthyroidism and ophthalmopathy. Study as a whole: Blood from the periphery was taken at initial diagnosis, before any treatment. Study-wide findings and caveats: Within blood appeared most thyroid clonotypes that had expanded above 0.001. The model forecast ophthalmopathy, anticipating it by a median approximately 6.2 months before onset.

This chain uses TRBV2 with TRBJ2-1, with 8 bases fitting TRBD2. The specimen was blood. The source of this sequence is a woman aged 25 to 39 with Graves' hyperthyroidism that later progressed to Graves' ophthalmopathy. The CDR3 protein is CASSESGGLNEQFF. The CDR3 DNA reads TGTGCCAGCAGTGAATCGGGAGGGCTAAATGAGCAGTTCTTC.